The rows below give T cell receptor beta chains drawn from one sample of a study of shared clonotypes between healthy human individuals. Libraries were prepared by immunoSEQ multiplex PCR; TCRdb keeps only in-frame clonotypes and omits some of them. This sample has some 2,000,000 clones, with under 97% found just once. Material for sequencing was naive CD4+ T cells sorted from blood. These receptors were collected from a man aged 18 to 29 in good health. The CDR3 runs from the conserved cysteine through the conserved F or W. D genes are given only for firm matches. Rows give clone size only sometimes, using once, few, many, or a class for an expanded clone.

v_gene: TRBV6-1; abundance: NA; j_gene: TRBJ2-1; d_gene: TRBD1; CDR3aa: CASSEEQGANMYNEQFF; CDR3nt: TGTGCCAGCAGTGAGGAACAGGGGGCAAATATGTACAATGAGCAGTTCTTC
v_gene: TRBV7-2; abundance: once; j_gene: TRBJ2-5; d_gene: NA; CDR3aa: CASSRGVETQYF; CDR3nt: TGTGCCAGCAGCCGAGGGGTAGAGACCCAGTACTTC
v_gene: TRBV28; abundance: NA; j_gene: TRBJ1-2; d_gene: NA; CDR3aa: CASSSITGYSYGYTF; CDR3nt: TGTGCCAGCAGTTCGATCACAGGGTATAGCTATGGCTACACCTTC
v_gene: TRBV10-3; abundance: NA; j_gene: TRBJ2-3; d_gene: NA; CDR3aa: CAISDPLTDTQYF; CDR3nt: TGTGCCATCAGTGATCCCCTCACAGATACGCAGTATTTT
v_gene: TRBV5-4; abundance: once; j_gene: TRBJ2-2; d_gene: NA; CDR3aa: CASSLVGGTGELFF; CDR3nt: TGTGCCAGCAGCTTGGTGGGCGGCACCGGGGAGCTGTTTTTT
v_gene: TRBV5-6; abundance: NA; j_gene: TRBJ1-3; d_gene: NA; CDR3aa: CASSLGPGVGNTIYF; CDR3nt: TGTGCCAGCAGCTTGGGCCCAGGGGTTGGAAACACCATATATTTT
v_gene: TRBV4-2; abundance: NA; j_gene: TRBJ2-7; d_gene: NA; CDR3aa: CASSQAGQLIGEQYF; CDR3nt: TGTGCCAGCAGCCAAGCCGGACAGTTAATAGGCGAGCAGTACTTC
v_gene: TRBV7-9; abundance: NA; j_gene: TRBJ2-7; d_gene: NA; CDR3aa: CASSFGSSYEQYF; CDR3nt: TGTGCCAGCAGCTTCGGCAGCTCCTACGAGCAGTACTTC
v_gene: TRBV2; abundance: NA; j_gene: TRBJ2-3; d_gene: NA; CDR3aa: CAIQNTGTDTQYF; CDR3nt: TGTGCCATTCAAAATACAGGGACAGATACGCAGTATTTT
v_gene: TRBV5-1; abundance: once; j_gene: TRBJ1-2; d_gene: NA; CDR3aa: CASSTTDSLYGYTF; CDR3nt: TGCGCCAGCAGCACAACGGACAGCCTCTATGGCTACACCTTC
v_gene: TRBV4-3; abundance: NA; j_gene: TRBJ2-7; d_gene: TRBD2; CDR3aa: CASSQDGTSGEQYF; CDR3nt: TGCGCCAGCAGCCAAGATGGCACTAGCGGTGAGCAGTACTTC
v_gene: TRBV6-5; abundance: NA; j_gene: TRBJ2-7; d_gene: TRBD1; CDR3aa: CASTISWDRPYEQYF; CDR3nt: TGTGCCAGCACTATCTCTTGGGACAGACCGTACGAGCAGTACTTC
v_gene: TRBV10-1; abundance: NA; j_gene: TRBJ2-7; d_gene: NA; CDR3aa: CASSDGFRDSYEQYF; CDR3nt: TGCGCCAGCAGTGATGGATTTAGGGACTCCTACGAGCAGTACTTC
v_gene: TRBV7-9; abundance: NA; j_gene: TRBJ2-7; d_gene: NA; CDR3aa: CASSFSGLLSYEQYF; CDR3nt: TGTGCCAGCAGCTTCAGTGGGCTGCTCTCCTACGAGCAGTACTTC
v_gene: TRBV7-9; abundance: NA; j_gene: TRBJ2-1; d_gene: TRBD1; CDR3aa: CASSPGGAYNEQFF; CDR3nt: TGTGCCAGCAGCCCAGGGGGCGCCTACAATGAGCAGTTCTTC
v_gene: TRBV6-5; abundance: NA; j_gene: TRBJ2-7; d_gene: NA; CDR3aa: CASSYSGTGYEQYF; CDR3nt: TGTGCCAGCAGTTACTCCGGGACGGGCTACGAGCAGTACTTC
v_gene: TRBV7-9; abundance: NA; j_gene: TRBJ1-5; d_gene: NA; CDR3aa: CASSLEGSISNQPQHF; CDR3nt: TGTGCCAGCAGCTTAGAGGGGTCCATTAGCAATCAGCCCCAGCATTTT
v_gene: TRBV18; abundance: NA; j_gene: TRBJ2-7; d_gene: NA; CDR3aa: CASSPGPDEQYF; CDR3nt: TGTGCCAGCTCGCCGGGACCGGACGAGCAGTACTTC
v_gene: TRBV9; abundance: NA; j_gene: TRBJ1-1; d_gene: NA; CDR3aa: CASSENGALPSPEAFF; CDR3nt: TGTGCCAGCAGTGAAAACGGGGCTCTCCCTAGCCCTGAAGCTTTCTTT
v_gene: TRBV9; abundance: NA; j_gene: TRBJ2-2; d_gene: TRBD1; CDR3aa: CASSQGTGGNGGELFF; CDR3nt: TGTGCCAGCAGCCAAGGGACAGGGGGAAATGGCGGGGAGCTGTTTTTT
v_gene: TRBV10-3; abundance: NA; j_gene: TRBJ2-2; d_gene: NA; CDR3aa: CAIRDSYSTGELFF; CDR3nt: TGTGCCATCAGGGACAGCTATTCCACCGGGGAGCTGTTTTTT
v_gene: TRBV5-4; abundance: NA; j_gene: TRBJ1-1; d_gene: NA; CDR3aa: CASSSGRGDAEAFF; CDR3nt: TGTGCCAGCAGCTCTGGACGGGGGGACGCTGAAGCTTTCTTT
v_gene: TRBV7-2; abundance: few; j_gene: TRBJ1-3; d_gene: NA; CDR3aa: CASSTDRFSGNTIYF; CDR3nt: TGTGCCAGCAGCACGGACAGATTCTCTGGAAACACCATATATTTT
v_gene: TRBV7-2; abundance: NA; j_gene: TRBJ1-4; d_gene: TRBD1; CDR3aa: CASSLGQGGEKLFF; CDR3nt: TGTGCCAGCAGCCTGGGACAGGGTGGTGAAAAACTGTTTTTT
v_gene: TRBV2; abundance: NA; j_gene: TRBJ2-1; d_gene: NA; CDR3aa: CASSEPPGAYNEQFF; CDR3nt: TGTGCCAGCAGTGAACCGCCAGGGGCCTACAATGAGCAGTTCTTC
v_gene: TRBV27; abundance: NA; j_gene: TRBJ1-1; d_gene: TRBD1; CDR3aa: CASSLGARTGGTEAFF; CDR3nt: TGTGCCAGCAGTTTAGGGGCCCGGACAGGGGGGACTGAAGCTTTCTTT
v_gene: TRBV28; abundance: NA; j_gene: TRBJ2-7; d_gene: TRBD1; CDR3aa: CASSSGQGASYEQYF; CDR3nt: TGTGCCAGCAGTTCGGGACAGGGTGCCTCCTACGAGCAGTACTTC
v_gene: TRBV28; abundance: NA; j_gene: TRBJ2-7; d_gene: NA; CDR3aa: CASRLRVSYEQYF; CDR3nt: TGTGCCAGCAGACTCAGGGTGTCCTACGAGCAGTACTTC
v_gene: TRBV4-1; abundance: NA; j_gene: TRBJ1-3; d_gene: TRBD1; CDR3aa: CASSQGGQSSGNTIYF; CDR3nt: TGCGCCAGCAGCCAAGGGGGACAGTCCTCTGGAAACACCATATATTTT
v_gene: TRBV2; abundance: NA; j_gene: TRBJ2-3; d_gene: TRBD2; CDR3aa: CASSNPGTSTADTQYF; CDR3nt: TGTGCCAGCAGTAACCCCGGGACTAGCACCGCAGATACGCAGTATTTT
v_gene: TRBV6-5; abundance: NA; j_gene: TRBJ1-1; d_gene: NA; CDR3aa: CASRRGTEAFF; CDR3nt: TGTGCCAGCCGTCGGGGCACTGAAGCTTTCTTT
v_gene: TRBV5-1; abundance: NA; j_gene: TRBJ2-3; d_gene: NA; CDR3aa: CASSFTSTSDTQYF; CDR3nt: TGCGCCAGCAGCTTCACGTCGACCTCGGATACGCAGTATTTT
v_gene: TRBV5-4; abundance: NA; j_gene: TRBJ2-1; d_gene: TRBD2; CDR3aa: CASTRDGGGRNEQFF; CDR3nt: TGTGCCAGCACCCGGGACGGGGGGGGACGTAATGAGCAGTTCTTC
v_gene: TRBV27; abundance: NA; j_gene: TRBJ2-3; d_gene: TRBD1; CDR3aa: CASSLQTGGSDTQYF; CDR3nt: TGTGCCAGCAGTTTGCAGACAGGGGGCTCAGATACGCAGTATTTT
v_gene: TRBV2; abundance: NA; j_gene: TRBJ2-3; d_gene: NA; CDR3aa: CASSVDSLTDTQYF; CDR3nt: TGTGCCAGCAGTGTGGACAGCCTCACAGATACGCAGTATTTT
v_gene: TRBV13; abundance: NA; j_gene: TRBJ2-7; d_gene: NA; CDR3aa: CASSLGYYEQYF; CDR3nt: TGTGCCAGCAGCTTAGGTTATTACGAGCAGTACTTC
v_gene: TRBV7-8; abundance: NA; j_gene: TRBJ2-7; d_gene: TRBD1; CDR3aa: CASSYDRGGYEQYF; CDR3nt: TGTGCCAGCAGCTACGACAGGGGGGGCTACGAGCAGTACTTC
v_gene: TRBV5-8; abundance: NA; j_gene: TRBJ1-2; d_gene: NA; CDR3aa: CASSPNYGYTF; CDR3nt: TGTGCCAGCAGTCCAAACTATGGCTACACCTTC
v_gene: TRBV5-6; abundance: once; j_gene: TRBJ1-6; d_gene: TRBD1; CDR3aa: CASRPWTGANSPLHF; CDR3nt: TGTGCCAGCAGACCCTGGACAGGGGCAAATTCACCCCTCCACTTT
v_gene: TRBV11-2; abundance: NA; j_gene: TRBJ2-1; d_gene: TRBD1; CDR3aa: CASSHLDRGVQFF; CDR3nt: TGTGCCAGCAGCCACCTTGACAGGGGGGTGCAGTTCTTC
v_gene: TRBV2; abundance: NA; j_gene: TRBJ2-7; d_gene: TRBD1; CDR3aa: CASSSEGQSYEQYF; CDR3nt: TGTGCCAGCAGCTCAGAGGGACAGTCCTACGAGCAGTACTTC
v_gene: TRBV6-1; abundance: once; j_gene: TRBJ1-6; d_gene: NA; CDR3aa: CASSEIVAGSPLHF; CDR3nt: TGTGCCAGCAGTGAAATAGTGGCCGGTTCACCCCTCCACTTT
v_gene: TRBV5-6; abundance: NA; j_gene: TRBJ2-3; d_gene: TRBD1; CDR3aa: CASSQGQGGTDTQYF; CDR3nt: TGTGCCAGCAGCCAGGGACAGGGGGGGACAGATACGCAGTATTTT
v_gene: TRBV15; abundance: NA; j_gene: TRBJ1-2; d_gene: NA; CDR3aa: CATSRDWTPGGYGYTF; CDR3nt: TGTGCCACCAGCAGAGATTGGACCCCGGGAGGCTATGGCTACACCTTC
v_gene: TRBV7-9; abundance: NA; j_gene: TRBJ2-7; d_gene: TRBD1; CDR3aa: CASSGGQGGTYEQYF; CDR3nt: TGTGCCAGCAGCGGGGGACAGGGCGGAACCTACGAGCAGTACTTC
v_gene: TRBV10-2; abundance: NA; j_gene: TRBJ1-5; d_gene: NA; CDR3aa: CASKGDLNQPQHF; CDR3nt: TGCGCCAGCAAGGGCGACCTCAATCAGCCCCAGCATTTT
v_gene: TRBV7-8; abundance: NA; j_gene: TRBJ2-7; d_gene: NA; CDR3aa: CASSTLGWGRDTYEQYF; CDR3nt: TGTGCCAGCAGTACCCTCGGGTGGGGCCGGGACACATACGAGCAGTACTTC
v_gene: TRBV9; abundance: NA; j_gene: TRBJ2-3; d_gene: TRBD1; CDR3aa: CASSVAPTGVGRDTQYF; CDR3nt: TGTGCCAGCAGCGTAGCCCCTACAGGGGTCGGCAGAGATACGCAGTATTTT
v_gene: TRBV10-1; abundance: NA; j_gene: TRBJ2-7; d_gene: NA; CDR3aa: CASSESRTHEQYF; CDR3nt: TGCGCCAGCAGTGAATCCAGAACCCACGAGCAGTACTTC
v_gene: TRBV11-2; abundance: NA; j_gene: TRBJ1-2; d_gene: NA; CDR3aa: CASSLGLQGGGYTF; CDR3nt: TGTGCCAGCAGCTTAGGTCTCCAGGGAGGTGGCTACACCTTC
v_gene: TRBV9; abundance: NA; j_gene: TRBJ1-2; d_gene: TRBD1; CDR3aa: CASRDRGTGGYTF; CDR3nt: TGTGCCAGCCGAGACAGGGGGACGGGAGGCTACACCTTC
v_gene: TRBV29-1; abundance: NA; j_gene: TRBJ1-1; d_gene: TRBD1; CDR3aa: CSVGQGLVNTEAFF; CDR3nt: TGCAGCGTGGGACAGGGGTTGGTGAACACTGAAGCTTTCTTT
v_gene: TRBV5-4; abundance: NA; j_gene: TRBJ2-6; d_gene: TRBD1; CDR3aa: CASSPTGTGGSGANVLTF; CDR3nt: TGTGCCAGCAGCCCGACCGGGACAGGGGGCTCTGGGGCCAACGTCCTGACTTTC
v_gene: TRBV10-3; abundance: NA; j_gene: TRBJ2-5; d_gene: NA; CDR3aa: CAISEKGMSETQYF; CDR3nt: TGTGCCATCAGTGAGAAGGGAATGAGTGAGACCCAGTACTTC
v_gene: TRBV6-1; abundance: NA; j_gene: TRBJ2-7; d_gene: TRBD2; CDR3aa: CASGRWGGTYEQYF; CDR3nt: TGTGCCAGCGGTAGGTGGGGGGGGACCTACGAGCAGTACTTC
v_gene: TRBV2; abundance: NA; j_gene: TRBJ2-1; d_gene: NA; CDR3aa: CASTILGVSYNEQFF; CDR3nt: TGTGCCAGCACCATCCTAGGGGTTTCCTACAATGAGCAGTTCTTC
v_gene: TRBV27; abundance: NA; j_gene: TRBJ1-4; d_gene: TRBD1; CDR3aa: CASSGATGVEKLFF; CDR3nt: TGTGCCAGCAGCGGCGCAACAGGGGTTGAAAAACTGTTTTTT
v_gene: TRBV30; abundance: NA; j_gene: TRBJ2-4; d_gene: TRBD2; CDR3aa: CAWRLAGGNIQYF; CDR3nt: TGTGCCTGGAGGCTAGCGGGAGGAAACATTCAGTACTTC
v_gene: TRBV6-1; abundance: once; j_gene: TRBJ1-5; d_gene: NA; CDR3aa: CASSEWGSGQPQHF; CDR3nt: TGTGCCAGCAGTGAATGGGGATCGGGCCAGCCCCAGCATTTT
v_gene: TRBV11-2; abundance: NA; j_gene: TRBJ1-6; d_gene: TRBD1; CDR3aa: CASSSTQGGYNSPLHF; CDR3nt: TGTGCCAGCAGCTCTACACAGGGGGGCTATAATTCACCCCTCCACTTT